This T cell receptor (beta chain) was observed in a study of T cells in localized non-small cell lung cancer. Whole-study results and caveats: In the blood, greater T cell density corresponded to longer overall survival. Sequence data derive from only one tumor region, so heterogeneity remains possible. When the top 100 tumor clones were examined, a median roughly 62 of them also appeared in the adjacent lung, which was paired and uninvolved.

Germline CDR1 is SQVTM and CDR2 is ANQGSEA. The CDR3 runs 13 residues. Germline trimming cut 3 bases from V and 2 bases from J; bases unmatched to any gene: 1. A word on this clone: Its cognate antigen is unknown.

Data came from immunoSEQ multiplex PCR; TCRdb stores just in-frame clones and leaves some out. The sample includes 1,500 to 2,000 clones, over 30% of them seen just once. The chain is built from TRBV29-1 and TRBJ1-3; 7 nucleotides align to TRBD1. The clonotype comes from a woman aged 35-75 years with stage I squamous cell lung carcinoma. The sample in question was lung tumor tissue, obtained before any cancer treatment. CDR3 region: CSVDTGAGNTIYF. The CDR3 DNA follows: TGCAGCGTTGACACAGGGGCTGGAAACACCATATATTTT.